The 4 T cell receptor beta chains given below trace back to one sample, sequenced in a study of vaccination and CD4 T cells after COVID-19. The antigens of these receptors remain unknown. The Oncomine TCR Beta short-read assay was applied to DNA of cultured CD4+ T cells. Each CDR3 protein is one row after TCRdb ran MiXCR on the PCR reads. This sample has more than 9,500 distinct CDR3 sequences, with 50% found just once. The sample's treatment: roughly 10-day PBMC culture with coronavirus spike peptide pools or control peptides (ViraFEST assay). The sequencing input was CD4+ T cells from blood, cultured in vitro. The receptors here all came from a human donor who had recovered from COVID-19.

V and J are TRBV7-8 and TRBJ1-3, with D hard to call. With 2 bases removed from V and 0 bases from J, the gap between germline ends came to 11 bases. CDR1 is SGHVS, CDR2 FQNEAQ, per germline. CDR3 length: 16 amino acids. The CDR3 loop reads CASSLRTGYSGNTIYF. In DNA, the CDR3 is TGTGCCAGCAGCTTAAGGACCGGTTACTCTGGAAACACCATATATTTT.

This clonotype was recorded a few times. The chain recombines TRBV6-1 with TRBJ2-2; a weak D match, TRBD1 (5 bases). The V gene's germline CDR1 is MNHNS and CDR2 SASEGT. This CDR3 is built from 13 residues. DNA for the CDR3: TGTGGAACAGGAACGGCGAACACCGGGGAGCTGTTTTTT. It translates to CGTGTANTGELFF.

The V gene is TRBV7-9, the J gene TRBJ2-6, with unresolved D. Trimming cost V 5 bases and J 0 bases, with 14 bases left between them. The CDR3 is 17 residues long. Germline V CDR1 and CDR2: SEHNR, FQNEAQ (reference sequence). In DNA, the CDR3 is TGTGCCAGCAGCCGTTATGTCCCGGGCTCTGGGGCCAACGTCCTGACTTTC. Residues: CASSRYVPGSGANVLTF.

V gene TRBV5-1 combines with J gene TRBJ2-7; 9 bases are shared with TRBD1. With V trimmed by 2 bases and J by 5 bases, 8 bases remained unmatched. This CDR3 has 15 residues. Germline CDR1 is SGHRS and CDR2 is YFSETQ. The CDR3 sequence is CASSLDRDRENEQYF. DNA for the CDR3: TGCGCCAGCAGCTTAGACCGGGACAGGGAGAACGAGCAGTACTTC.